The present T cell receptor (beta chain) was sequenced within a study of cytomegalovirus exposure and HLA in healthy donors. The repertoire was sequenced with immunoSEQ multiplex PCR; TCRdb's copy has only in-frame clones and lacks some. Of approximately 170,000 clones in the sample, less than 90% are singletons; the top ten hold more than 8.5%. Sample: PBMCs. The receptor was isolated from a man younger than 40 in good health and CMV-seropositive.

The CDR3 sequence is CASRPQGAVGYTEAFF. Here the CDR3 DNA reads TGTGCCAGCAGGCCACAGGGGGCGGTTGGGTACACTGAAGCTTTCTTT. The V gene is TRBV27, the J gene TRBJ1-1, with TRBD1 matching 9 bases. V gave up 6 bases and J gave up 3 bases; unmatched junction bases: 11. This CDR3 region has 16 residues. Germline V lookup: CDR1 MNHEY, CDR2 SMNVEV (reference sequence).